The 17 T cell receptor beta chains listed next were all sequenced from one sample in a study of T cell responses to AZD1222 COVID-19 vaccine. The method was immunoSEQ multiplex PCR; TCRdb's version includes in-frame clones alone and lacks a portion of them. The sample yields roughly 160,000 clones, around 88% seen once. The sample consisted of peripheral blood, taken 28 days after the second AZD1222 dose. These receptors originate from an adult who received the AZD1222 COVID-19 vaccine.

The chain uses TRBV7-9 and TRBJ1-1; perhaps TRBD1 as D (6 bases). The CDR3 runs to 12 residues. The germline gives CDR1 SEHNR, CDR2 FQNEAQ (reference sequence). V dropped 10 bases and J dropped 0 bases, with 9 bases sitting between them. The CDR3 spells CATRGLNTEAFF. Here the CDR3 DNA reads TGTGCCACCAGGGGTTTGAACACTGAAGCTTTCTTT.

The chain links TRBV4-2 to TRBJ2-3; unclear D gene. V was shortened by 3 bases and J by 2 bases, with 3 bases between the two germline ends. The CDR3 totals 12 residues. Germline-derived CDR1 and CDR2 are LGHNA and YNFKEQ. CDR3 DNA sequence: TGTGCCAGCAGCCACCTCACAGATACGCAGTATTTT. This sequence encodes CASSHLTDTQYF.

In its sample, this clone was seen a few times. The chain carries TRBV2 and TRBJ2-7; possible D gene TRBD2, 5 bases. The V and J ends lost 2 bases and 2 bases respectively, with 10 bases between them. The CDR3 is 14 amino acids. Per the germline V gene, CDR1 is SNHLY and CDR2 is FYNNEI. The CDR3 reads CASSEIPGAYEQYF. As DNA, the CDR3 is TGTGCCAGCAGTGAAATCCCCGGGGCCTACGAGCAGTACTTC.

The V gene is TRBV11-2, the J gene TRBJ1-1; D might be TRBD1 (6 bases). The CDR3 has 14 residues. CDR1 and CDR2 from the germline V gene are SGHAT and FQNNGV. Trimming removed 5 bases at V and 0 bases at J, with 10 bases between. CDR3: CASSLGQMNTEAFF. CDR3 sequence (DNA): TGTGCCAGCAGCCTCGGACAGATGAACACTGAAGCTTTCTTT.

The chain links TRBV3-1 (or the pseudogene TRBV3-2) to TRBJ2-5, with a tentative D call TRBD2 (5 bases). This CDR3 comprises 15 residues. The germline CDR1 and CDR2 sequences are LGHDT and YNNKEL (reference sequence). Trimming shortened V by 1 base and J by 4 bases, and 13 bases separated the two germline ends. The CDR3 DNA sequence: TGTGCCAGCAGCCAAGGTTGGAGGTCGGCAGAGACCCAGTACTTC. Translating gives CASSQGWRSAETQYF.

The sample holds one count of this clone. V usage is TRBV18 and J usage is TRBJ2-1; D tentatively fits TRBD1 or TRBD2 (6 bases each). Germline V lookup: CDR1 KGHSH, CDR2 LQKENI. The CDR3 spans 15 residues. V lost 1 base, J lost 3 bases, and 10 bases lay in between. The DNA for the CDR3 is TGTGCCAGCTCACCACTAGGGGGGCGCTACAATGAGCAGTTCTTC. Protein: CASSPLGGRYNEQFF.

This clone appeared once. CDR3 loop: CASSRFQGSAATDTGELFF. The CDR3 DNA follows: TGCGCCAGCAGTCGGTTTCAGGGGTCCGCCGCGACAGACACCGGGGAGCTGTTTTTT. The V gene is TRBV23-1, the J gene TRBJ2-2; maybe TRBD1 (6 bases). TRBV23-1 is reported as an ORF; its role is uncertain. Between the trimmed V and J ends, which lost 4 bases and 3 bases, there was a span of 24 bases. There are 19 residues in the CDR3.

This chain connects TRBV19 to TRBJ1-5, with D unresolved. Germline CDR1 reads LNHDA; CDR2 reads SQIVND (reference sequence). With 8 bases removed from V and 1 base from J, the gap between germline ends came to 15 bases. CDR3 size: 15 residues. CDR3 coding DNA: TGTGCCAGTGTAACAAGGGCACAGAGCAATCAGCCCCAGCATTTT. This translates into CASVTRAQSNQPQHF.

The CDR3 region has the DNA TGTGCCAGCAGTCCGACCGGGACAGAGGACTCCTACGAGCAGTACTTC. This encodes CASSPTGTEDSYEQYF. The gene calls are TRBV27 and TRBJ2-7; TRBD1 matches 7 bases. The germline CDR1 and CDR2 sequences are MNHEY and SMNVEV (reference sequence). The CDR3 is made up of 16 amino acids. After removal of 5 bases from V and 0 bases from J, the junction contained 10 bases not matched to a gene.

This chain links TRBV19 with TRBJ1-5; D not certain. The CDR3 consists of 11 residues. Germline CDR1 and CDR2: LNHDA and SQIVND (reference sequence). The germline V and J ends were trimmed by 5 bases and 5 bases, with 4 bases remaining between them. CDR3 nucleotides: TGTGCCAGTAGTCTTTATCAGCCCCAGCATTTT. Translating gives CASSLYQPQHF.

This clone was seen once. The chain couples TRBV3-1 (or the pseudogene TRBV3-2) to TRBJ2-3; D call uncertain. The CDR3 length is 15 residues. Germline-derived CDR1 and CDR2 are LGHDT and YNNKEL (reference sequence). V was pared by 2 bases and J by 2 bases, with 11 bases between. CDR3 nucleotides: TGTGCCAGCAGCCAAATGTTGAGTATCACAGATACGCAGTATTTT. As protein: CASSQMLSITDTQYF.

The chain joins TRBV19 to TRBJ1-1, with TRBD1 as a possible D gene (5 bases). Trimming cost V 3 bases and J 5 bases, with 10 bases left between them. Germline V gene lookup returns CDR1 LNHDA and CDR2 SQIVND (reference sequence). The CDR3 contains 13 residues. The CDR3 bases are TGTGCCAGTAGTATGGCAGGGTGGACTGAAGCTTTCTTT. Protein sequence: CASSMAGWTEAFF. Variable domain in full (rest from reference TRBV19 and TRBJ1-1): DGGITQSPKYLFRKEGQNVTLSCEQNLNHDAMYWYRQDPGQGLRLIYYSQIVNDFQKGDIAEGYSVSREKKESFPLTVTSAQKNPTAFYLCASSMAGWTEAFFGQGTRLTVV.

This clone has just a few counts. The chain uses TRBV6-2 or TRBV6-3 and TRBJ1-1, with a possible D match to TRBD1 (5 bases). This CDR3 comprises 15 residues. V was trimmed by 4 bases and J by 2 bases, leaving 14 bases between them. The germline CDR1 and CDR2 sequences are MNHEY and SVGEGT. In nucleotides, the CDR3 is TGTGCCAGCAGTTGGGGGGGGTCGGGAAACACTGAAGCTTTCTTT. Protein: CASSWGGSGNTEAFF.

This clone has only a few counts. The CDR3 DNA sequence: TGTGCCAGCTCACCACCGGTCGGGGGGGCCTCTAGCACAGATACGCAGTATTTT. Protein: CASSPPVGGASSTDTQYF. This chain joins TRBV18 and TRBJ2-3; 8 bases fit TRBD2. The V segment lost 0 bases and the J segment 0 bases; nucleotides outside the gene matches: 8. CDR3 length: 18 residues. Per germline, CDR1 KGHSH and CDR2 LQKENI.

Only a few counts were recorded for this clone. DNA for the CDR3: TGCAGCGTTGAAGTCAGACGACAGGGGGGGACAACTAATGAAAAACTGTTTTTT. Translation gives CSVEVRRQGGTTNEKLFF. The chain employs TRBV29-1 and TRBJ1-4; 9 nucleotides line up with TRBD1. The CDR3 is 18 residues long. Germline CDR1 SQVTM, CDR2 ANQGSEA. Losses at the gene ends were 1 base for V and 0 bases for J; bases not matched to a gene: 9.

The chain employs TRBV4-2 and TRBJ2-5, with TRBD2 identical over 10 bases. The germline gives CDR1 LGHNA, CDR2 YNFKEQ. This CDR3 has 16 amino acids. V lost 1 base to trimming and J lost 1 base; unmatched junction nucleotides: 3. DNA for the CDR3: TGTGCCAGCAGCCAAGTGTTAGCGGGGGGCCAAGAGACCCAGTACTTC. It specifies CASSQVLAGGQETQYF.

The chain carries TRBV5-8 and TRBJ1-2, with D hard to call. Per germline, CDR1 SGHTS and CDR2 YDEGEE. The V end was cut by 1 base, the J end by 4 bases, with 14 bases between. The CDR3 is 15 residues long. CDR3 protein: CASSLRRVGTYGYTF. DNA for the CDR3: TGTGCCAGCAGCTTGAGGAGGGTAGGAACCTATGGCTACACCTTC.